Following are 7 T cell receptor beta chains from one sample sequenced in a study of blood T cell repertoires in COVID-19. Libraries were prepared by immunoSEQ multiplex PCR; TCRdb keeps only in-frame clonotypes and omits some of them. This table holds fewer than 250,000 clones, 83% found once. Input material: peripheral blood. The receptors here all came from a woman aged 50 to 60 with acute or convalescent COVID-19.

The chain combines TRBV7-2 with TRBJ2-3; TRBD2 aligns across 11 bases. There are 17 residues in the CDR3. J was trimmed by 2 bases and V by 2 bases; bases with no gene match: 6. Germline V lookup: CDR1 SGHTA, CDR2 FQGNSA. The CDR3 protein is CASSLRASGGPTDTQYF. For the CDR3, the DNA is TGTGCCAGCAGCTTAAGGGCTAGCGGGGGGCCCACAGATACGCAGTATTTT.

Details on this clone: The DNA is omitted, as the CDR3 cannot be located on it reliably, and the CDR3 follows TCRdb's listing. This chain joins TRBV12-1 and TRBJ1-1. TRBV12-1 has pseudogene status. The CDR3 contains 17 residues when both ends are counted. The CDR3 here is CASSPRWVVGGGTEAFF.

The CDR3 loop reads CATRQGQYTEAFF. In DNA, the CDR3 is TGTGCCACCAGACAGGGTCAGTACACTGAAGCTTTCTTT. The J gene is TRBJ1-1, the V gene TRBV24-1, with D perhaps TRBD1 (6 bases). V was shortened by 7 bases and J by 3 bases, with 11 bases between the two germline ends. The CDR3 has 13 residues. Germline CDR1 and CDR2: KGHDR and SFDVKD.

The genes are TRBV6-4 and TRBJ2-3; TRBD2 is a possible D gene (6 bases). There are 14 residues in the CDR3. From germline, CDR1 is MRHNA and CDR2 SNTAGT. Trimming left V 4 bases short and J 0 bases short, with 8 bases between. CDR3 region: CASSVAASTDTQYF. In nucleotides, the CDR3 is TGTGCCAGCAGTGTAGCGGCTAGCACAGATACGCAGTATTTT.

CDR3 nucleotides: TGTGCCAGCAGCTTATCGGCGGGCGGTCGCGGCTATGGCTACACCTTC. Protein sequence: CASSLSAGGRGYGYTF. The J gene is TRBJ1-2, the V gene TRBV11-2; D gene uncertain. The V gene's germline CDR1 is SGHAT and CDR2 FQNNGV. Trimming removed 2 bases at V and 4 bases at J, with 17 bases between. The length of the CDR3 is 16 residues.

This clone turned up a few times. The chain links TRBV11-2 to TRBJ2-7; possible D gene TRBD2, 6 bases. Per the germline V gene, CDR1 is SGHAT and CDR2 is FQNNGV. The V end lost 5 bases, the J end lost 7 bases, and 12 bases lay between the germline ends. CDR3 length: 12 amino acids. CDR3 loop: CASSPAGREQYF. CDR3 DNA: TGTGCCAGCAGCCCCGCGGGGAGGGAGCAGTACTTC.

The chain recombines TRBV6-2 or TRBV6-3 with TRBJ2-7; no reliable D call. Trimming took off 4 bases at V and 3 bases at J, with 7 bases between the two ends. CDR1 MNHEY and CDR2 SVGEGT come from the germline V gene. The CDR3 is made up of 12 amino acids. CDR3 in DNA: TGTGCCAGCAGTTCTGGCAGCTACGAGCAGTACTTC. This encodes CASSSGSYEQYF.